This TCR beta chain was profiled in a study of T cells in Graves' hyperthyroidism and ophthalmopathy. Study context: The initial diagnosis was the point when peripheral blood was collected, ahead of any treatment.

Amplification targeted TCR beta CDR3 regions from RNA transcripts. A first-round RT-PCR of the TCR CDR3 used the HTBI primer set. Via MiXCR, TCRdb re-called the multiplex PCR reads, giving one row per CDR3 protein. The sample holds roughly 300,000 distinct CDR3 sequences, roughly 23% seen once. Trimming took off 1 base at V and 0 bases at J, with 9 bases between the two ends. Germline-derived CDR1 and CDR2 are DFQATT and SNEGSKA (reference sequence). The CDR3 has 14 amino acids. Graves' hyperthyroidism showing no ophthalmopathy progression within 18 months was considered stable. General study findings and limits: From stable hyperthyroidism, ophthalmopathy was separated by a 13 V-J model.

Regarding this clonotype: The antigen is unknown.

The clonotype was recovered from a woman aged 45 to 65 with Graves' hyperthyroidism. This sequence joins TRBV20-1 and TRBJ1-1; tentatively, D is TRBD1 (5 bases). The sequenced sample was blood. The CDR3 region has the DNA TGCAGTGCTAGAGGGGACGCGTTGAACACTGAAGCTTTCTTT. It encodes CSARGDALNTEAFF.